These T cell receptor beta chains were read from a single sample in a study of Ad26.COV2.S vaccination and SARS-CoV-2 variants. Libraries were prepared by immunoSEQ multiplex PCR; TCRdb keeps only in-frame clonotypes and omits some of them. This table holds hundreds of thousands of clones, around 89% found once. Source: peripheral blood, taken in a trial of Ad26.COV2.S vaccine versus placebo. The receptors come from a person between 18 and 65 years old who received the Ad26.COV2.S COVID-19 vaccine or a placebo. The CDR3 runs from the conserved cysteine through the conserved F or W. Each record gives: D gene, V gene, J gene, clone size, CDR3 protein, CDR3 DNA. The D gene is left open where the match is weak. Clone sizes are given selectively: once, few, many, or a class where the clone is expanded.

NA,TRBV6-4,TRBJ2-3,NA,CASSEEDYPTDTQYF,TGTGCCAGCAGTGAAGAGGACTACCCCACAGATACGCAGTATTTT
NA,TRBV10-3,TRBJ1-6,NA,CAISEVKVVGTAYSPLHF,TGTGCCATCAGTGAGGTTAAGGTAGTCGGGACGGCCTATTCACCCCTCCACTTT
NA,TRBV11-2,TRBJ1-6,NA,CASSLSGGMGGGNSPLHF,TGTGCCAGCAGCCTATCGGGGGGGATGGGGGGTGGCAATTCACCCCTCCACTTT
NA,TRBV18,TRBJ1-1,NA,CASSPREYTEAFF,TGTGCCAGCTCACCCCGGGAGTACACTGAAGCTTTCTTT
NA,TRBV5-8,TRBJ1-1,NA,CASSTGIPGQAFF,TGTGCCAGCAGCACGGGGATCCCTGGGCAAGCTTTCTTT
NA,TRBV29-1,TRBJ2-3,NA,CSVASGSSTDTQYF,TGCAGCGTTGCCAGCGGAAGTTCGACAGATACGCAGTATTTT
NA,TRBV10-3,TRBJ1-1,NA,CAISDREYTEAFF,TGTGCCATCAGTGACAGGGAGTACACTGAAGCTTTCTTT
NA,TRBV19,TRBJ1-4,NA,CASSPYRQSFNEKLFF,TGTGCCAGTAGTCCTTACCGACAGTCGTTTAATGAAAAACTGTTTTTT
NA,TRBV4-3,TRBJ1-6,NA,CASSQEHNSPLHF,TGCGCCAGCAGCCAAGAACATAATTCACCCCTCCACTTT
TRBD1,TRBV6-5,TRBJ2-7,NA,CASSRDRGSGEQYF,TGTGCCAGCAGTCGGGACAGGGGAAGCGGCGAGCAGTACTTC
NA,TRBV11-2,TRBJ1-1,NA,CASSPISGMNTEAFF,TGTGCCAGCAGCCCAATATCGGGCATGAACACTGAAGCTTTCTTT
NA,TRBV7-8,TRBJ2-7,NA,CASSLSGEYEQYF,TGTGCCAGCAGCTTAAGTGGGGAGTACGAGCAGTACTTC
NA,TRBV27,TRBJ1-2,NA,CASSSLQSGYTF,TGTGCCAGCAGTTCTTTGCAGTCTGGCTACACCTTC
NA,TRBV5-6,TRBJ2-7,NA,CASSLGTVSYEQYF,TGTGCCAGCAGCTTGGGGACAGTCTCCTACGAGCAGTACTTC
NA,TRBV19,TRBJ2-1,NA,CASSIAMRGDYNEQFF,TGTGCCAGTAGTATAGCGATGCGGGGCGACTACAATGAGCAGTTCTTC
NA,TRBV5-1,TRBJ1-1,NA,CASSLNSPGLNTEAFF,TGCGCCAGCAGCTTGAATTCTCCAGGACTGAACACTGAAGCTTTCTTT
TRBD1,TRBV6-5,TRBJ2-5,NA,CASTDRVRETQYF,TGTGCCAGCACCGACAGGGTAAGAGAGACCCAGTACTTC
TRBD2,TRBV15,TRBJ2-2,NA,CATSKGTSGRVTGELFF,TGTGCCACCAGCAAAGGGACTAGCGGGAGGGTTACCGGGGAGCTGTTTTTT
TRBD2,TRBV7-8,TRBJ2-1,NA,CASSSSGSLVDEQFF,TGTGCCAGCAGCTCTAGCGGGAGTTTAGTCGATGAGCAGTTCTTC
TRBD2,TRBV7-8,TRBJ2-7,NA,CASSLGGSLAGEGSYEQYF,TGTGCCAGCAGCTTAGGGGGATCACTAGCGGGAGAAGGCTCCTACGAGCAGTACTTC
TRBD2,TRBV5-1,TRBJ2-1,NA,CASSRAGGPEQFF,TGCGCCAGCAGCCGTGCGGGGGGCCCAGAGCAGTTCTTC
NA,TRBV3-1/TRBV3-2,TRBJ2-2,NA,CASSLWTVAGELFF,TGTGCCAGCAGCCTCTGGACAGTGGCCGGGGAGCTGTTTTTT
NA,TRBV19,TRBJ1-5,NA,CASSIMWERNQPQHF,TGTGCCAGTAGTATTATGTGGGAAAGAAATCAGCCCCAGCATTTT
NA,TRBV7-9,TRBJ1-1,NA,CASNIGGAEAFF,TGTGCCAGCAACATCGGAGGGGCGGAAGCTTTCTTT
NA,TRBV7-3,TRBJ2-3,NA,CASSLISTDTQYF,TGTGCCAGCAGCTTAATCAGCACAGATACGCAGTATTTT
NA,TRBV5-6,TRBJ1-5,NA,CASRPGSNQPQHF,TGTGCCAGCAGACCCGGGTCCAATCAGCCCCAGCATTTT
NA,TRBV6-1,TRBJ2-2,NA,CASSDQGNTGELFF,TGTGCCAGCAGTGATCAGGGGAACACCGGGGAGCTGTTTTTT
NA,TRBV5-1,TRBJ1-1,NA,CASSLAKGEITEAFF,TGCGCCAGCAGCTTGGCCAAGGGGGAAATAACTGAAGCTTTCTTT
TRBD2,TRBV12-3/TRBV12-4,TRBJ2-2,NA,CASSRWEGGELFF,TGTGCCAGCAGTCGTTGGGAGGGCGGGGAGCTGTTTTTT
TRBD2,TRBV28,TRBJ2-6,once,CASSPNSGSPSTGANVLTF,TGTGCCAGCAGTCCGAATAGCGGGAGCCCCTCCACTGGGGCCAACGTCCTGACTTTC
TRBD2,TRBV4-1,TRBJ2-1,once,CASSQDSGGSYEQFF,TGCGCCAGCAGCCAAGATTCGGGCGGGAGCTATGAGCAGTTCTTC
TRBD1,TRBV28,TRBJ2-7,NA,CASSSSGTGKVGEQYF,TGTGCCAGCAGTTCGTCCGGGACAGGGAAGGTTGGCGAGCAGTACTTC
NA,TRBV27,TRBJ2-2,NA,CASSFGRTANTGELFF,TGTGCCAGCAGTTTCGGTAGAACCGCGAACACCGGGGAGCTGTTTTTT
TRBD2,TRBV28,TRBJ2-1,NA,CASSWTSGGEQFF,TGTGCCAGCAGTTGGACTAGCGGGGGTGAGCAGTTCTTC
NA,TRBV30,TRBJ2-7,NA,CAWSVLRSSYEQYF,TGTGCCTGGAGTGTATTGCGATCCTCCTACGAGCAGTACTTC
TRBD1,TRBV7-7,TRBJ1-5,NA,CASSRRDRDRGVFGNQPQHF,TGTGCTAGCAGCAGGCGGGATCGGGACAGGGGGGTTTTCGGCAATCAGCCCCAGCATTTT
TRBD1,TRBV6-2/TRBV6-3,TRBJ2-7,NA,CASSGQGGPYPYEQYF,TGTGCCAGCAGCGGACAGGGAGGACCTTATCCCTACGAGCAGTACTTC
NA,TRBV3-1/TRBV3-2,TRBJ2-1,NA,CASSQVRTTASYNEQFF,TGTGCCAGCAGCCAAGTACGGACTACCGCTTCCTACAATGAGCAGTTCTTC
NA,TRBV6-5,TRBJ2-1,NA,CASSPTRSSYNEQFF,TGTGCCAGCAGTCCTACTAGGAGCTCCTACAATGAGCAGTTCTTC
TRBD2,TRBV6-2/TRBV6-3,TRBJ2-3,NA,CASSNLAGGLTDTQYF,TGTGCCAGCAGTAATTTAGCGGGGGGCCTCACAGATACGCAGTATTTT
NA,TRBV25-1,TRBJ1-1,NA,CASSESGRNTEAFF,TGTGCCAGCAGTGAATCAGGGAGGAACACTGAAGCTTTCTTT
TRBD1,TRBV19,TRBJ2-7,NA,CASSDRGSSYEQYF,TGTGCCAGTAGTGACAGGGGGTCCTCCTACGAGCAGTACTTC
NA,TRBV5-8,TRBJ2-1,NA,CASSLALGKGSYNEQFF,TGTGCCAGCAGCTTGGCCCTCGGCAAGGGCTCCTACAATGAGCAGTTCTTC
NA,TRBV9,TRBJ2-5,NA,CASSVGGVSDETQYF,TGTGCCAGCAGCGTAGGGGGGGTTAGCGATGAGACCCAGTACTTC
NA,TRBV12-5,TRBJ1-6,NA,CASGLARWTGGDSPLHF,TGTGCTAGTGGTTTGGCACGGTGGACTGGAGGGGATTCACCCCTCCACTTT
NA,TRBV5-8,TRBJ1-2,NA,CASTRTEGYTF,TGTGCCAGCACGCGAACGGAGGGCTACACCTTC
NA,TRBV5-6,TRBJ1-1,NA,CASSFLQGYTEAFF,TGTGCCAGCAGCTTTCTACAGGGTTACACTGAAGCTTTCTTT
TRBD1,TRBV5-4,TRBJ1-1,NA,CASSLDLTGETEAFF,TGTGCCAGCAGCTTGGATTTGACAGGGGAAACTGAAGCTTTCTTT
NA,TRBV7-9,TRBJ1-2,NA,CASSFQGLDLGGYTF,TGTGCCAGCAGCTTCCAGGGTTTGGATCTTGGTGGCTACACCTTC
TRBD1,TRBV6-6,TRBJ2-5,few,CASSPNRGRETQYF,TGTGCCAGCAGTCCAAACAGGGGGCGGGAGACCCAGTACTTC
NA,TRBV11-3,TRBJ2-3,NA,CASSLESTDTQYF,TGTGCCAGCAGCTTAGAGAGCACAGATACGCAGTATTTT
TRBD1,TRBV7-2,TRBJ1-5,NA,CASSPGQGQGQPQHF,TGTGCCAGCAGCCCCGGACAGGGTCAGGGTCAGCCCCAGCATTTT
TRBD2,TRBV11-2,TRBJ2-2,few,CASSLVRAGALNTGELFF,TGTGCCAGCAGCTTAGTGCGAGCGGGAGCCTTAAACACCGGGGAGCTGTTTTTT
NA,TRBV6-2/TRBV6-3,TRBJ2-7,NA,CASSPDHPSYEQYF,TGTGCCAGCAGTCCGGACCACCCCTCCTACGAGCAGTACTTC
NA,TRBV6-1,TRBJ1-2,NA,CASSEGRVYGYTF,TGTGCCAGCAGTGAAGGGCGGGTTTATGGCTACACCTTC
TRBD1,TRBV6-5,TRBJ1-1,NA,CASSYLTGGNTEAFF,TGTGCCAGCAGTTACTTAACAGGGGGCAACACTGAAGCTTTCTTT
NA,TRBV5-3,TRBJ2-7,NA,CARSQGPSGSYEQYF,TGTGCCAGAAGCCAGGGCCCTTCGGGCTCCTACGAGCAGTACTTC
NA,TRBV28,TRBJ1-4,once,CASSLSGVNEKLFF,TGTGCCAGCAGTTTATCGGGGGTAAATGAAAAACTGTTTTTT